The 16 T cell receptor beta chains presented below share a single source sample, sequenced in a study of synovial regulatory T cells in juvenile arthritis. Matched peripheral blood accompanied the synovial fluid taken from each patient with active arthritis. TCRdb's table, derived via immunoSEQ multiplex PCR, lists solely in-frame clones and lacks some. The sample has several hundred clones. Material: Treg cells from the synovium. The source of these receptors is a donor younger than 30 with juvenile idiopathic arthritis.

This clone is classed as medium-sized by frequency. This chain uses TRBV2 with TRBJ1-1; TCRdb picks TRBD1, but there is no DNA to check that call. The CDR3 has 13 residues. A DNA sequence was not provided. Germline V gene lookup returns CDR1 SNHLY and CDR2 FYNNEI. CDR3 sequence reads: CASSRQGNTEAFF.

This clone is labeled medium-sized based on frequency. This chain links TRBV6-5 with TRBJ2-3; TCRdb returns TRBD2, unconfirmable since there is no DNA. The CDR3 has 16 residues. A DNA sequence was not provided. Germline lookup yields CDR1 MNHEY and CDR2 SVGAGI. This CDR3 is CASSLSFGGGRHTQYF.

This clone is medium-sized by frequency. This chain's CDR3 is CASSREPGTEIYEQYF. The rearrangement links TRBV4-2 to TRBJ2-7; TCRdb returns TRBD1, unconfirmable since there is no DNA. The CDR3 is 16 amino acids. No DNA was logged. The germline V gene has CDR1 LGHNA and CDR2 YNFKEQ.

This clone is deemed medium-sized by its frequency. This chain links TRBV30 with TRBJ2-7; with no DNA, the TCRdb D assignment of TRBD2 cannot be verified. This CDR3 is built from 14 residues. No DNA accompanies this entry. Germline V gene lookup returns CDR1 GTSNPN and CDR2 SVGIG (reference sequence). Here the CDR3 reads CASKLAGDYYEQYF.

In terms of frequency, this clone is large. The chain links TRBV5-6 to TRBJ2-7. CDR1 SGHDT and CDR2 YYEEEE come from the germline V gene. The CDR3 is made up of 11 amino acids. There is no recorded DNA. CDR3 loop: CASSSTYEQYF.

This clone is classed as medium-sized by frequency. The J gene is TRBJ1-5, the V gene TRBV7-2; TCRdb calls TRBD1, which cannot be checked without DNA. This CDR3 contains 14 residues. No DNA sequence is on record. The germline gives CDR1 SGHTA, CDR2 FQGNSA. The CDR3 sequence: CASSLQGLGQPQHF.

The chain couples TRBV5-1 to TRBJ2-7; TCRdb indicates TRBD1, and absent DNA this call remains unverified. CDR1 SGHRS and CDR2 YFSETQ come from the germline V gene. This CDR3 is built from 13 residues. No DNA is recorded. The CDR3 region is CASGWDSSYEQYF. Looking up the rest from reference TRBV5-1 and TRBJ2-7 gives the full variable domain: KAGVTQTPRYLIKTRGQQVTLSCSPISGHRSVSWYQQTPGQGLQFLFEYFSETQRNKGNFPGRFSGRQFSNSRSEMNVSTLELGDSALYLCASGWDSSYEQYFGPGTRLTVT.

This clone registers medium-sized by frequency. This rearrangement joins TRBV5-4 to TRBJ2-6. The CDR3 is made up of 14 amino acids. The record lacks a DNA sequence. The germline gives CDR1 SGHNT, CDR2 YYREEE (reference sequence). The CDR3 protein is CASKGGLGANVLTF.

In terms of frequency, this clone is large. The chain carries TRBV19 and TRBJ1-4. Germline V gives CDR1 LNHDA, CDR2 SQIVND (reference sequence). The CDR3 runs 16 residues. No DNA has been recorded. CDR3: CASSLYGTATNEKLFF.

This clone is large by frequency. This chain uses TRBV4-3 with TRBJ1-4. Looked up from germline, CDR1 is LGHNA and CDR2 is YSLEER. The CDR3 has 16 amino acids. The coding DNA is unavailable. CDR3: CASSQDPTGRDEKLFF.

Considering frequency, this clone is medium-sized. The V call is TRBV27, the J call TRBJ1-2. This CDR3 region has 14 residues. A DNA sequence was not provided. Germline V lookup: CDR1 MNHEY, CDR2 SMNVEV (reference sequence). CDR3 sequence: CASSLSRATRSYTF.

Considering frequency, this clone is medium-sized (0.01 to 0.1%). The V and J genes are TRBV30 and TRBJ2-3; TCRdb names TRBD1, which stays unverified in the absence of DNA. Germline V gene lookup returns CDR1 GTSNPN and CDR2 SVGIG (reference sequence). This CDR3 has 18 residues. No DNA is given. CDR3 sequence: CAWSVSGTGGLFADTQYF. Full variable domain (missing parts from reference TRBV30 and TRBJ2-3): SQTIHQWPATLVQPVGSPLSLECTVEGTSNPNLYWYRQAAGRGLQLLFYSVGIGQISSEVPQNLSASRPQDRQFILSSKKLLLSDSGFYLCAWSVSGTGGLFADTQYFGPGTRLTVL.

This clone is classed as medium-sized (0.01 to 0.1%) by frequency. The chain joins TRBV28 to TRBJ2-1; no DNA is available, so the TRBD2 call from TCRdb remains unchecked. CDR3 length: 13 amino acids. Only the protein is available. Germline CDR1 reads MDHEN; CDR2 reads SYDVKM. The CDR3 region is CASSSPSGREQFF. The variable domain in full, completed from reference TRBV28 and TRBJ2-1, reads DVKVTQSSRYLVKRTGEKVFLECVQDMDHENMFWYRQDPGLGLRLIYFSYDVKMKEKGDIPEGYSVSREKKERFSLILESASTNQTSMYLCASSSPSGREQFFGPGTRLTVL.

The chain carries TRBV7-2 and TRBJ2-4; lacking DNA, the TRBD2 call made by TCRdb goes unchecked. This CDR3 is built from 15 residues. The coding DNA is unavailable. Germline V gene lookup returns CDR1 SGHTA and CDR2 FQGNSA. The CDR3 region is CASSGGLAGGNIQYF.

This clone is identified as medium-sized from frequency. This chain joins TRBV18 and TRBJ2-3; TCRdb designates TRBD2, a call that cannot be tested without DNA. Germline CDR1 reads KGHSH; CDR2 reads LQKENI. There are 15 residues in the CDR3. No DNA is given. The CDR3: CASSPLAGGTDTQYF.

This clone is medium-sized (0.01 to 0.1%) by frequency. The rearrangement uses TRBV6-6 and TRBJ2-5; TCRdb indicates TRBD1, and absent DNA this call remains unverified. The CDR3 totals 12 residues. No DNA sequence is on record. CDR1 is MNHNY, CDR2 SVGAGI, per germline (reference sequence). CDR3 in amino acids: CASSGQQETQYF.